This T cell receptor beta chain was retrieved from a study of blood T cell repertoires in COVID-19. TCRdb keeps only in-frame clones here, not all; method: immunoSEQ multiplex PCR. The sample includes roughly 70,000 clones, roughly 80% of them seen just once. This clone came up a few times. This CDR3 is built from 12 residues. CDR1 is KGHSH and CDR2 is LQKENI in the germline V gene. V lost 6 bases and J lost 10, with 15 bases in between. Source material: peripheral blood. This chain uses TRBV18 with TRBJ1-1; D not resolved. The TCR comes from a man aged 55 to 69 with COVID-19, enrolled during active disease. In DNA form, the CDR3 reads TGTGCCAGCTCCCCTCCCGGGTCCGGAGCTTTCTTT. Translation gives CASSPPGSGAFF.